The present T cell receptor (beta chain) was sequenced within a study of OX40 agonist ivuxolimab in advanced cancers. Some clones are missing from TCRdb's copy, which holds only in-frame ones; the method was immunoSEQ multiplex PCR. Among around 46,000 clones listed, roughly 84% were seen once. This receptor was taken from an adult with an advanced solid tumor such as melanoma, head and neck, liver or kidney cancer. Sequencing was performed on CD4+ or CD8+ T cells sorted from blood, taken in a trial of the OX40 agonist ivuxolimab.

CDR3 sequence (DNA): TGTGCCAGCAGTGAGTTTGAGCAGTTCTTC. Its protein is CASSEFEQFF. The chain is built from TRBV6-1 and TRBJ2-1; D ambiguous. CDR3 length: 10 residues. V lost 3 bases and J 9 bases, leaving 3 bases between the germline ends. CDR1 and CDR2 from the germline V gene are MNHNS and SASEGT.